One and the same sample provided the 31 T cell receptor beta chains below, sequenced in a study of CD8 T cells in ankylosing spondylitis (dated by TCRdb to 2016 to 2017). These TCRs' antigens remain unknown. General findings and caveats noted by the study authors: A TCR beta motif of about eight highly homologous amino acid variants appeared characteristic of blood from ankylosing spondylitis patients.

The library relied on 5' RACE. The instrument was an Illumina HiSeq 2500. TCRdb took the public reads, trimmed them with fastp at Q25, ran MiXCR for clone calling and kept in-frame beta chains. Rows matching on CDR3 protein sequence are summarized as one entry with the most common DNA and genes. The sample table records about 440,000 distinct CDR3 sequences; 17% of these occur just once. The ten largest clones capture about 0.94% of the sample. Material: blood, either unsorted or a sorted T cell fraction (not recorded which). The receptors were sampled from a male donor with ankylosing spondylitis.

The V gene is TRBV7-8, the J gene TRBJ1-4; a possible D gene is TRBD1 (5 bases). Germline V gene sequence: CDR1 SGHVS, CDR2 FQNEAQ. The ends were cut back, 2 bases at V and 5 bases at J, with 15 bases in the middle. The CDR3 runs to 16 residues. The CDR3 is CASSLRIRAGNEKLFF. CDR3 sequence (DNA): TGTGCCAGCAGCTTAAGGATCAGGGCAGGGAATGAAAAACTGTTTTTT.

In its sample, this clonotype was seen a few times. The chain employs TRBV7-9 and TRBJ2-2; D is perhaps TRBD2 (6 bases). Trimming took off 3 bases at V and 7 bases at J, with 9 bases between the two ends. The germline V gene encodes CDR1 SEHNR and CDR2 FQNEAQ (reference sequence). The CDR3 runs to 13 residues. CDR3 in amino acids: CASSFSSVGELFF. In nucleotides, the CDR3 is TGTGCCAGCAGCTTCTCTAGCGTCGGGGAGCTGTTTTTT.

This sequence joins TRBV20-1 and TRBJ2-7, with 7 nucleotides matching TRBD1. CDR3 size: 14 residues. After removal of 5 bases from V and 2 bases from J, the junction contained 9 bases not matched to a gene. Germline-derived CDR1 and CDR2 are DFQATT and SNEGSKA (reference sequence). CDR3 coding DNA: TGCAGTGCTTCAAGGACAGGCGCGACCTACGAGCAGTACTTC. This sequence encodes CSASRTGATYEQYF.

This clonotype has just a few counts. The chain couples TRBV11-3 to TRBJ2-5, with TRBD2 as a possible D gene (5 bases). V was trimmed by 0 bases and J by 2 bases, leaving 16 bases between them. In germline, CDR1 is SGHNT, CDR2 YENEEA. This CDR3 is built from 17 residues. For the CDR3, the DNA is TGTGCCAGCAGCTTAGATGTTTCTAGAGGAGGTCAAGAGACCCAGTACTTC. Its protein is CASSLDVSRGGQETQYF.

The chain links TRBV5-1 to TRBJ2-1, with TRBD2 as a possible D gene (6 bases). There are 15 residues in the CDR3. V was cut by 2 bases and J by 7 bases, with 16 bases left in between. Germline V lookup: CDR1 SGHRS, CDR2 YFSETQ. The CDR3 loop is CASSLGLPAGNEQFF. In DNA form, the CDR3 reads TGCGCCAGCAGCTTAGGCCTTCCCGCGGGGAATGAGCAGTTCTTC.

Ten or more counts support this clonotype. The rearrangement joins TRBV10-2 to TRBJ2-3; 12 nucleotides agree with TRBD2. Germline CDR1 reads WSHSY; CDR2 reads SAAADI. The CDR3 extends over 15 amino acids. Unmatched junction bases numbered 1, after V lost 1 base and J lost 5 bases. The CDR3 region has the DNA TGCGCCAGCAGTGAGTGGACTAGCGGGGAAGATACGCAGTATTTT. Residues: CASSEWTSGEDTQYF.

Only a few counts were recorded for this clonotype. The V call is TRBV6-2 or TRBV6-3, the J call TRBJ2-1; 8 nucleotides agree with TRBD2. The CDR3 spans 13 residues. The junction had 5 bases not matched to a gene; V was cut back by 6 bases and J by 7 bases. The germline CDR1 and CDR2 sequences are MNHEY and SVGEGT. As DNA, the CDR3 is TGTGCCAGCAGAGTAAGCGGGAGAAATGAGCAGTTCTTC. It is translated as CASRVSGRNEQFF.

This clonotype was detected a few times. The V call is TRBV12-3 or TRBV12-4, the J call TRBJ2-2; D remains unclear. Deletions cut 5 bases from V and 6 bases from J, with 10 bases between. The CDR3 runs to 13 residues. CDR3 sequence (DNA): TGTGCCAGCAGTCCGCCAAGTTCCGGGGAGCTGTTTTTT. Encoded protein: CASSPPSSGELFF.

The chain uses TRBV7-9 and TRBJ2-2; a possible D gene is TRBD2 (6 bases). V was trimmed by 3 bases and J by 0 bases, leaving 14 bases between them. The CDR3 is 17 residues long. Germline CDR1 reads SEHNR; CDR2 reads FQNEAQ (reference sequence). CDR3 sequence reads: CASSFGSGRTNTGELFF. Here the CDR3 DNA reads TGTGCCAGCAGCTTTGGATCCGGGAGAACGAACACCGGGGAGCTGTTTTTT. Drawing the rest from reference TRBV7-9 and TRBJ2-2, the complete variable domain is DTGVSQNPRHKITKRGQNVTFRCDPISEHNRLYWYRQTLGQGPEFLTYFQNEAQLEKSRLLSDRFSAERPKGSFSTLEIQRTEQGDSAMYLCASSFGSGRTNTGELFFGEGSRLTVL.

This clonotype appeared a few times. The chain carries TRBV20-1 and TRBJ2-1; TRBD1 might be the D (6 bases). The CDR3 runs to 14 residues. Trimming left V 3 bases short and J 2 bases short, with 11 bases between. CDR1 and CDR2 from the germline V gene are DFQATT and SNEGSKA (reference sequence). CDR3 DNA sequence: TGCAGTGCTAGTAGGGGGACAACCTACAATGAGCAGTTCTTC. Residues: CSASRGTTYNEQFF.

This clonotype was recorded a few times. The CDR3 region is CASSYSTGTLNTEAFF. The CDR3 DNA sequence: TGTGCCAGCAGTTACTCAACCGGGACATTGAACACTGAAGCTTTCTTT. J is TRBJ1-1 and V is TRBV6-2 or TRBV6-3; perhaps TRBD1 as D (6 bases). Germline CDR1 reads MNHEY; CDR2 reads SVGEGT. The V end lost 0 bases, the J end lost 0 bases, and 11 bases lay between the germline ends. The length of the CDR3 is 16 residues.

The V call is TRBV6-2 or TRBV6-3, the J call TRBJ1-5, with TRBD1 as a possible D gene (5 bases). The CDR3 has 16 residues. Germline V gene data show CDR1 as MNHEY and CDR2 as SVGEGT. The ends were cut back, 7 bases at V and 0 bases at J, with 16 bases in the middle. The CDR3 here is CASTPRGADSNQPQHF. CDR3 in DNA: TGTGCCAGCACCCCACGAGGGGCAGATAGCAATCAGCCCCAGCATTTT.

This clonotype has a count of ten or more. The chain is built from TRBV6-1 and TRBJ2-7, with 9 bases aligning to TRBD1. The CDR3 is 15 amino acids. Trimming took 2 bases from V and 3 from J; bases not matched to a gene: 5. The V gene's germline CDR1 is MNHNS and CDR2 SASEGT. CDR3 DNA sequence: TGTGCCAGCAGTGAAAAAGACAGGGGGATCTACGAGCAGTACTTC. It translates to CASSEKDRGIYEQYF.

The chain uses TRBV6-1 and TRBJ1-5, with no clear D. The V end was cut by 3 bases, the J end by 4 bases, with 13 bases between. The V gene's germline CDR1 is MNHNS and CDR2 SASEGT. The CDR3 covers 15 residues. CDR3 sequence (DNA): TGTGCCAGCAGTGATTTCACCTTGGGGAATCAGCCCCAGCATTTT. It codes for CASSDFTLGNQPQHF.

This clonotype was counted a few times. The CDR3 DNA follows: TGTGCCAGCAGCCCTAGGGCGGGGGAGGACACTGAAGCTTTCTTT. Its translation is CASSPRAGEDTEAFF. The chain employs TRBV9 and TRBJ1-1; the D gene is possibly TRBD1 (5 bases). Trimming shortened V by 4 bases and J by 3 bases, and 16 bases separated the two germline ends. The CDR3 has 15 amino acids. CDR1 SGDLS and CDR2 YYNGEE come from the germline V gene. The whole variable domain, remainder taken from reference TRBV9 and TRBJ1-1, is DSGVTQTPKHLITATGQRVTLRCSPRSGDLSVYWYQQSLDQGLQFLIQYYNGEERAKGNILERFSAQQFPDLHSELNLSSLELGDSALYFCASSPRAGEDTEAFFGQGTRLTVV.

Concerning this clonotype: Since a much larger clone is just one base distant, this may be a read error. This CDR3 fails to terminate in the conserved phenylalanine or tryptophan, so it likely reflects a read error. CDR3 sequence reads: CSVGEGRRGTEAFC. The CDR3 DNA reads TGCAGCGTAGGGGAGGGCCGGCGGGGGACTGAAGCTTTCTGT. The J gene is TRBJ1-1, the V gene TRBV29-1; D is perhaps TRBD1 (5 bases). The CDR3 covers 14 residues. Germline loops: CDR1 SQVTM, CDR2 ANQGSEA. Trimming stripped 6 bases from V and 5 bases from J, with 19 bases between.

The gene calls are TRBV11-2 and TRBJ1-5, with a possible D match to TRBD1 (6 bases). Trimming left V 5 bases short and J 0 bases short, with 29 bases between. The CDR3 length is 21 residues. Germline V CDR1 and CDR2: SGHAT, FQNNGV. For the CDR3, the DNA is TGTGCCAGCAGCCCCGACCCCAGTTGGGGGGGCGACGGAACTAGCAATCAGCCCCAGCATTTT. It yields the protein CASSPDPSWGGDGTSNQPQHF.

This clonotype was seen only a few times. This chain uses TRBV27 with TRBJ2-7; 8 bases match TRBD1. The trim removed 5 bases at V and 3 bases at J, leaving 6 bases unmatched. The CDR3 loop spans 14 amino acids. Germline assignment: CDR1 MNHEY and CDR2 SMNVEV (reference sequence). CDR3 region: CASSPGQALYEQYF. The CDR3 DNA follows: TGTGCCAGCAGTCCGGGACAGGCGCTCTACGAGCAGTACTTC.

This clonotype was counted a few times. This chain uses TRBV20-1 with TRBJ2-1, with 7 bases lining up with TRBD2. CDR1 DFQATT and CDR2 SNEGSKA come from the germline V gene (reference sequence). The CDR3 sequence is 14 residues long. Trimming took 3 bases from V and 3 from J; bases not matched to a gene: 5. In DNA form, the CDR3 reads TGCAGTGCTAGTGTGGGGGGGTACTACAATGAGCAGTTCTTC. Protein sequence: CSASVGGYYNEQFF.

The chain couples TRBV3-1 to TRBJ2-1; a possible D gene is TRBD2 (5 bases). This CDR3 comprises 13 residues. V lost 4 bases and J 8 bases, leaving 12 bases between the germline ends. Looked up from germline, CDR1 is LGHDT and CDR2 is YNNKEL (reference sequence). This CDR3 is CASSPPTSHEQFF. CDR3 bases: TGTGCCAGCAGCCCGCCCACTAGTCATGAGCAGTTCTTC.

This clonotype showed up many times. This chain connects TRBV12-3 or TRBV12-4 to TRBJ2-2, with 10 positions matching TRBD2. The CDR3 is made up of 15 amino acids. V lost 5 bases and J lost 7; bases outside the gene matches: 7. The CDR3 loop is CASSLSSGSVGELFF. CDR3 coding DNA: TGTGCCAGCAGTCTTTCTAGCGGGAGCGTCGGGGAGCTGTTTTTT.

The chain employs TRBV7-9 and TRBJ1-2, with D hard to call. Germline V lookup: CDR1 SEHNR, CDR2 FQNEAQ (reference sequence). This CDR3 has 14 amino acids. Trimming left V 4 bases short and J 2 bases short, with 11 bases between. CDR3 loop: CASSSDQENYGYTF. In DNA form, the CDR3 reads TGTGCCAGCAGCTCAGACCAGGAGAACTATGGCTACACCTTC.

The rearrangement joins TRBV14 to TRBJ1-6; a possible D gene is TRBD1 (5 bases). The germline gives CDR1 SGHDN, CDR2 FVKESK. Trimming left V 6 bases short and J 10 bases short, with 13 bases between. This CDR3 spans 13 amino acids. The CDR3 sequence is CASSWRGRSPLHF. In nucleotides, the CDR3 is TGTGCCAGCAGTTGGAGGGGCAGATCACCCCTCCACTTT.

This clonotype was detected only a few times. CDR3 DNA sequence: TGTGCCAGCGGCCGCGACTTCCTGAACACTGAAGCTTTCTTT. Encoded protein: CASGRDFLNTEAFF. V gene TRBV6-1 combines with J gene TRBJ1-1; no reliable D call. Germline CDR1 is MNHNS and CDR2 is SASEGT. This CDR3 is 14 amino acids long. V gave up 8 bases and J gave up 0 bases, with 13 bases separating them.

The chain links TRBV2 to TRBJ1-5; D is undetermined. Germline CDR1 is SNHLY and CDR2 is FYNNEI. The CDR3 runs to 14 residues. Between the trimmed V and J ends, which lost 3 bases and 0 bases, there was a span of 6 bases. CDR3: CASSDRDSNQPQHF. Written as DNA, the CDR3 is TGTGCCAGCAGTGATCGCGATAGCAATCAGCCCCAGCATTTT.

The rearrangement links TRBV20-1 to TRBJ1-2, with 7 bases identical to TRBD1. The CDR3 runs 15 residues. Germline loops: CDR1 DFQATT, CDR2 SNEGSKA (reference sequence). V dropped 4 bases and J dropped 8; count of bases not matched to a gene: 16. CDR3 loop: CSAKIPGQLRRGYTF. The CDR3 nucleotides are TGCAGTGCTAAGATACCGGGACAGCTCCGGAGGGGCTACACCTTC.

The CDR3 loop reads CANRLGAQETQYF. The CDR3 DNA is TGTGCCAACAGGCTTGGGGCCCAAGAGACCCAGTACTTC. The chain couples TRBV27 to TRBJ2-5, with D perhaps TRBD1 (5 bases). This CDR3 comprises 13 residues. Between the trimmed V and J ends, which lost 10 bases and 1 base, there was a span of 13 bases. Germline V gene sequence: CDR1 MNHEY, CDR2 SMNVEV (reference sequence).

J is TRBJ1-4 and V is TRBV10-3; D is uncertain. This CDR3 is 13 amino acids long. Germline V CDR1 and CDR2: ENHRY, SYGVKD. Trimming took 5 bases from V and 8 from J, leaving 12 bases between them. The CDR3 loop reads CAISYALGEKLFF. For the CDR3, the DNA is TGTGCCATCAGTTACGCCCTGGGCGAAAAACTGTTTTTT.

This chain connects TRBV20-1 to TRBJ1-5, with a possible D match to TRBD1 (5 bases). Germline V lookup: CDR1 DFQATT, CDR2 SNEGSKA (reference sequence). V lost 5 bases and J lost 5, with 13 bases in between. This CDR3 has 13 amino acids. The CDR3 protein is CSAVQGGDQPQHF. The DNA for the CDR3 is TGCAGTGCTGTCCAGGGAGGTGATCAGCCCCAGCATTTT.

This clonotype was observed a few times. The chain combines TRBV5-1 with TRBJ2-7; 7 nucleotides align to TRBD2. The CDR3 has 16 amino acids. Germline loops: CDR1 SGHRS, CDR2 YFSETQ. V shed 0 bases, J shed 2 bases, and the junction held 8 bases outside the gene matches. DNA for the CDR3: TGCGCCAGCAGCTTGGCCGGACTAGAGAACACCTACGAGCAGTACTTC. Translation gives CASSLAGLENTYEQYF.

This clonotype was seen more than once but under ten times. The J gene is TRBJ2-3, the V gene TRBV2, with 13 bases lining up with TRBD2. CDR3 length: 16 amino acids. Trimming at V came to 6 bases and at J to 0 bases, leaving 3 bases not matched to a gene. In germline, CDR1 is SNHLY, CDR2 FYNNEI. The CDR3 spells CASSQLAGGSTDTQYF. As DNA, the CDR3 is TGTGCCAGCAGCCAACTAGCGGGAGGGAGCACAGATACGCAGTATTTT. The full variable domain, with the rest looked up from reference TRBV2 and TRBJ2-3, is EPEVTQTPSHQVTQMGQEVILRCVPISNHLYFYWYRQILGQKVEFLVSFYNNEISEKSEIFDDQFSVERPDGSNFTLKIRSTKLEDSAMYFCASSQLAGGSTDTQYFGPGTRLTVL.